The source of this T cell receptor (beta chain) is a study of Graves' ophthalmopathy and Graves' hyperthyroidism. Germline CDR1 and CDR2: DFQATT and SNEGSKA (reference sequence). V shed 6 bases and J 6 bases; nucleotides not matched to a gene: 13. This CDR3 contains 15 residues. The study amplified TCR beta CDR3 regions using RNA transcripts. The authors performed first-round RT-PCR with HTBI primers and then a second-round multiplex PCR. One entry per CDR3 protein, called by TCRdb with MiXCR from the multiplex PCR reads. The sample shows some 520,000 distinct CDR3 sequences, approximately 15% of them seen only once. This clonotype was observed many times.

The chain recombines TRBV20-1 with TRBJ2-2; 7 bases fit TRBD2. The sample comprised blood. This receptor was taken from a young woman with Graves' ophthalmopathy. The CDR3 nucleotides read TGCAGTGCCAGGACTAGAGGGTTTGCTTCCGGGGAGCTGTTTTTT. Translating it yields CSARTRGFASGELFF.